The present entry profiles one T cell receptor beta chain with its context. A Seattle source enrolled patients during active infection and followed them longitudinally. In the authors' workflow: Quantification of nucleated cells was approximated via reference gene primer amplification. Sequenced by immunoSEQ multiplex PCR; TCRdb stores in-frame clones only, minus some. D and trimming come from the DNA, and the V and J calls and clone size come from that table. The sample shows fewer than 250,000 clones, nearly 95% of them seen only once. The V gene's germline CDR1 is SEHNR and CDR2 FQNEAQ (reference sequence). The CDR3 is 14 residues long. Trimming left V 5 bases short and J 7 bases short, with 14 bases between. This sample stems from a study of blood T cell repertoires in COVID-19. The wider study: Some COVID-19 samples were acute and others convalescent; all came from the United States, Italy and Spain. PBMCs, B-cell-depleted T cells, or T cells were the source of the cDNA or gDNA that made up the material.

The clonotype was recovered from a man aged 25-40 years with COVID-19, enrolled during active disease. This chain joins TRBV7-9 and TRBJ1-4; perhaps TRBD1 as D (6 bases). Sequencing used peripheral blood. The chain's CDR3 is CASSVTGGGEKLFF. The CDR3 DNA reads as TGTGCCAGCAGCGTGACAGGTGGAGGTGAAAAACTGTTTTTT.